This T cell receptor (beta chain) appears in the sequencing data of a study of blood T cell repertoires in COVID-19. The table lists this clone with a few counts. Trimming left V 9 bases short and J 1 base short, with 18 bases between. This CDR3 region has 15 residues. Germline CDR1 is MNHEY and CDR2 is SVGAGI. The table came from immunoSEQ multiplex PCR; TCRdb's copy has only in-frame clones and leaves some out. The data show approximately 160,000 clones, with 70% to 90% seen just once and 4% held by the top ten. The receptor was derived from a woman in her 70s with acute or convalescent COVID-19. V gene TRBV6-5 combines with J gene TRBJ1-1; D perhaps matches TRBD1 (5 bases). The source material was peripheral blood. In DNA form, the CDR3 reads TGTGCCAGTAGAACCATCGGACATCCGAACACTGAAGCTTTCTTT. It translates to CASRTIGHPNTEAFF.